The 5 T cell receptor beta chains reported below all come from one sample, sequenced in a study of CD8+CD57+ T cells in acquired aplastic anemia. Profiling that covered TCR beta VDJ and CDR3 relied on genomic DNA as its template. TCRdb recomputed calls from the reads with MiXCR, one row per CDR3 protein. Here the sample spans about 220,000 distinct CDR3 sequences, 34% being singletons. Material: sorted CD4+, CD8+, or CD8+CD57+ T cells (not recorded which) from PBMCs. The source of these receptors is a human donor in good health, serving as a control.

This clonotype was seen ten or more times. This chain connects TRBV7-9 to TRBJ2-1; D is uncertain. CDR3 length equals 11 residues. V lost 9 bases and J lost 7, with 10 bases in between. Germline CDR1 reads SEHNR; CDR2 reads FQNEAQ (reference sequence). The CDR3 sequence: CASHRLNEQFF. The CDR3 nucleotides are TGTGCCAGTCACCGTTTAAATGAGCAGTTCTTC.

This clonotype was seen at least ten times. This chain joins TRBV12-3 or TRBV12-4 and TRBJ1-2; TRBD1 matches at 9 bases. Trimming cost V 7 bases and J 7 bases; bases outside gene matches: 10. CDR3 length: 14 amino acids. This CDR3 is CASTRTGVRSGYTF. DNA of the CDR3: TGTGCCAGCACCCGGACAGGGGTAAGGAGTGGCTACACCTTC.

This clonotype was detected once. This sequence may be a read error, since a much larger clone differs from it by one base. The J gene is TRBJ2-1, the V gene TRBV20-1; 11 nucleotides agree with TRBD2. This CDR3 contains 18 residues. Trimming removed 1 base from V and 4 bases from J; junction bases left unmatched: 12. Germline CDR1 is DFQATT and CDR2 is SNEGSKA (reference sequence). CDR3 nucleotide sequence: TGCAGTGCTAGAGGGGTTAGCGGGAGGGTTAAGGCGTACAATGAGCAGTTCTTC. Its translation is CSARGVSGRVKAYNEQFF.

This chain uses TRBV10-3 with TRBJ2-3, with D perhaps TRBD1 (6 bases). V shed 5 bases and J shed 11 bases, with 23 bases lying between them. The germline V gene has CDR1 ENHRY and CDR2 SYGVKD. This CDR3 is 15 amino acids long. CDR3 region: CAISTRSGTINEQYF. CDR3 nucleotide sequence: TGTGCCATCAGTACACGATCCGGGACAATTAATGAGCAGTATTTT.

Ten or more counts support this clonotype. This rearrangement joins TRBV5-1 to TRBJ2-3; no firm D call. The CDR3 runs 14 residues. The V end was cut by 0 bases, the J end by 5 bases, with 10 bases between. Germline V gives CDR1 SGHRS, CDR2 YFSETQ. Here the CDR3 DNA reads TGCGCCAGCAGCTTGGCTAGTACGGGAGATACGCAGTATTTT. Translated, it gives CASSLASTGDTQYF.